This TCR beta chain was obtained from a study of CD8+ T cells in alopecia areata. The overall study: Treated patients were dosed with oral tofacitinib, taking 5 to 10 mg twice daily. Once tofacitinib had been taken for 6 to 18 months, 6 months off drug followed.

Once RNA had been extracted, it was reverse transcribed into cDNA to act as the sequencing template. Produced via immunoSEQ multiplex PCR; TCRdb's table is partial and in-frame only. The sample shows under 250,000 clones, about three fifths of them seen only once. A word on this clone: Its antigen remains unknown.

The length of the CDR3 is 17 residues. Per the germline V gene, CDR1 is MGHRA and CDR2 is YSYEKL. V lost 1 base and J lost 5, with 17 bases in between. Alopecia areata patients gave lesional scalp punch biopsies and peripheral blood samples. The study, taken as a whole, reports: Lesional scalp exceeded normal scalp in clonality, especially in alopecia totalis/universalis.

The material was CD4+ T cells sorted from blood, obtained at week 0. This TCR derives from a human donor with alopecia areata. The rearrangement joins TRBV4-1 to TRBJ2-2; D is unclear. The CDR3 reads CASSQVDLGFPTGELFF. As DNA, the CDR3 is TGCGCCAGCAGCCAAGTGGATTTGGGCTTTCCGACCGGGGAGCTGTTTTTT.